This T cell receptor (beta chain) was sequenced during a study of blood T cell repertoires in COVID-19. About the study: The study drew acute and convalescent COVID-19 samples from the United States, Italy and Spain. Sample material is recorded as cDNA or gDNA derived from T cells, B-cell-depleted T cells, or PBMCs.

In the authors' methods: Quantification of nucleated cells was approximated via reference gene primer amplification. Profiling relied on immunoSEQ multiplex PCR, and the TCRdb table lists in-frame clones only, not all of them. Clonal size and the V and J genes are those of that table, whereas D and trimming came from the DNA. The sample lists roughly 290,000 clones; 70% to 90% were seen once. V was shortened by 8 bases and J by 6 bases, with 12 bases between the two germline ends. Germline values: CDR1 SQVTM, CDR2 ANQGSEA. This CDR3 has 11 residues. The chain employs TRBV29-1 and TRBJ2-3; D not resolved. Sequenced material: peripheral blood. The sequence was collected from a woman between 50 and 59 years old who had recovered from COVID-19. The CDR3 sequence is CSSDIVDTQYF. The CDR3 nucleotides read TGCAGCTCAGATATCGTTGATACGCAGTATTTT.